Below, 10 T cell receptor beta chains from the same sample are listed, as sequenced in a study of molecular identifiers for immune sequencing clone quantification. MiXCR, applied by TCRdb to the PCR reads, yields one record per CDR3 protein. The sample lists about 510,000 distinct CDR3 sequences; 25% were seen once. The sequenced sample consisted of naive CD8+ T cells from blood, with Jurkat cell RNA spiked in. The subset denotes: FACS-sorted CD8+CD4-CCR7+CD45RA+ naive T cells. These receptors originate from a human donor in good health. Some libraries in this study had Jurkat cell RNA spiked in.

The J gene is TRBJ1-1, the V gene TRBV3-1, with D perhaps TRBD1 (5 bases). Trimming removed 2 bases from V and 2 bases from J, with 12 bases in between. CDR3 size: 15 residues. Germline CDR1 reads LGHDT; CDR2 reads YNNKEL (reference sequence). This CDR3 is CASSQPPGPNTEAFF. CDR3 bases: TGTGCCAGCAGCCAACCTCCAGGGCCCAACACTGAAGCTTTCTTT.

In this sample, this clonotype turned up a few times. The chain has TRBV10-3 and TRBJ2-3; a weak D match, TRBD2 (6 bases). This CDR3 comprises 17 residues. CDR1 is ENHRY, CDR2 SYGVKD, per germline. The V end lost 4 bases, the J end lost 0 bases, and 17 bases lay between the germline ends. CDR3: CAISVAGRSTSTDTQYF. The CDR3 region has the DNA TGTGCCATCAGTGTGGCGGGGCGGTCTACTAGCACAGATACGCAGTATTTT.

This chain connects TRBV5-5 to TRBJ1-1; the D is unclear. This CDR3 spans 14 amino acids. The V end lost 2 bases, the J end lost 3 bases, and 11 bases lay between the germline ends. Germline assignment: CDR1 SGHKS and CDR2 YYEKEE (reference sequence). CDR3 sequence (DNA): TGTGCCAGCAGCTTAGATACAGTTTACACTGAAGCTTTCTTT. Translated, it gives CASSLDTVYTEAFF.

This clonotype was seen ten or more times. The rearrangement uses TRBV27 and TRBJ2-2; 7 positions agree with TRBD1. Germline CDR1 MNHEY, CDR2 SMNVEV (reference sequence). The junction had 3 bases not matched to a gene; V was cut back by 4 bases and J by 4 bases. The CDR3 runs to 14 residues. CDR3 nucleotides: TGTGCCAGCAGTTACGGGACAGCCACCGGGGAGCTGTTTTTT. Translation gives CASSYGTATGELFF.

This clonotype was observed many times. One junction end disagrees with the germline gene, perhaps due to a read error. In DNA form, the CDR3 reads TGTGCCAGCTCTCCGGGGACCAGCCAAGAGACCCAGTACTTC. It codes for CASSPGTSQETQYF. This chain connects TRBV4-1 to TRBJ2-5; D possibly uses TRBD1 or TRBD2 (5 bases each). CDR1 MGHRA and CDR2 YSYEKL come from the germline V gene. This CDR3 is built from 14 residues.

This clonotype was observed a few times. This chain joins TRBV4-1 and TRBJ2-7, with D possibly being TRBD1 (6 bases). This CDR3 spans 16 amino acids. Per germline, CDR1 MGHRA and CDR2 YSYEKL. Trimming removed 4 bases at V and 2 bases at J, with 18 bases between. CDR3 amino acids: CASSPGVTGTPYEQYF. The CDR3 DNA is TGCGCCAGCAGCCCCGGGGTCACAGGGACGCCCTACGAGCAGTACTTC.

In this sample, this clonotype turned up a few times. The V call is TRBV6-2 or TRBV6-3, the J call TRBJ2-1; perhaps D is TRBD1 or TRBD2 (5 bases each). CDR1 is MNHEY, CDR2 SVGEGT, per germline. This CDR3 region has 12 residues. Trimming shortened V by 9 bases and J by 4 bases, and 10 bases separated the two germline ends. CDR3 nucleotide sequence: TGTGCCAGTTGGGACGCATACAATGAGCAGTTCTTC. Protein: CASWDAYNEQFF.

The CDR3 nucleotides are TGTGCCAGCAGACACCAGGTCCCCCAGGACACAGATACGCAGTATTTT. This translates into CASRHQVPQDTDTQYF. The gene calls are TRBV3-2 and TRBJ2-3; TRBD1, the table's D call, was not compared with the DNA. TRBV3-2 is a pseudogene segment. This CDR3 spans 16 amino acids.

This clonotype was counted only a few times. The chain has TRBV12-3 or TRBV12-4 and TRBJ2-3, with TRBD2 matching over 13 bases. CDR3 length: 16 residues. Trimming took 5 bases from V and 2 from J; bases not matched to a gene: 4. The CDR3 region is CASSQGLAGNTDTQYF. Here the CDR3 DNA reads TGTGCCAGCAGTCAGGGACTAGCGGGAAACACAGATACGCAGTATTTT.

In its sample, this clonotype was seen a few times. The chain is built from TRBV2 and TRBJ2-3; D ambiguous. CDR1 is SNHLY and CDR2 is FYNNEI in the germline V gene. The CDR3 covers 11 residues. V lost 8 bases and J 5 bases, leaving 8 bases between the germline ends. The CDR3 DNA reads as TGTGCCAGCGAAGTGGTAGATACGCAGTATTTT. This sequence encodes CASEVVDTQYF.